This TCR beta chain originates from a study of OX40 agonist ivuxolimab in advanced cancers. Study results and limitations: There were also nonresponders showing low normalized T-cell clonal expansion.

The CDR3 is 13 amino acids. Germline V gene sequence: CDR1 SNHLY, CDR2 FYNNEI. Trimming removed 10 bases from V and 3 bases from J, with 16 bases in between. Assay used: immunoSEQ multiplex PCR; TCRdb lists only in-frame clones, some missing. The sample records about 74,000 clones, 80% to 90% being singletons. About this clone: The antigen is not known.

Material: CD4+ or CD8+ T cells sorted from blood, obtained in a trial of the OX40 agonist ivuxolimab. V is TRBV2 and J is TRBJ2-7; no reliable D call. This TCR was sampled from an adult with an advanced solid tumor such as melanoma, head and neck, liver or kidney cancer. The CDR3 DNA reads as TGTGCCACCCTGGCCTGGCGGAGCTACGAGCAGTACTTC. As protein: CATLAWRSYEQYF.